These T cell receptor beta chains were read from a single sample in a study of blood T cell repertoires in COVID-19. Profiled with immunoSEQ multiplex PCR; TCRdb holds only in-frame clones, not every one. This table holds 250,000 to 300,000 clones, around nine tenths found once. Material for sequencing was PBMCs or T cells enriched from blood (not recorded which). The receptors come from a man aged 35 to 55 who had recovered from COVID-19. Both conserved end residues are part of each CDR3. Fields, in order: J gene, clone size, CDR3 length, D gene, V gene, CDR3 protein, CDR3 DNA. D genes are given only for firm matches. Rows give clone size only sometimes, using once, few, many, or a class for an expanded clone.

>TRBJ2-7|-|18|TRBD2|TRBV6-2/TRBV6-3
CASSYFGTSGRMAYEQYF
TGTGCCAGCAGTTACTTCGGGACTAGCGGGAGGATGGCCTACGAGCAGTACTTC
>TRBJ2-3|-|12|-|TRBV13
CASSLGSDTQYF
TGTGCCAGCAGCTTAGGCTCAGATACGCAGTATTTT
>TRBJ2-1|few|17|TRBD2|TRBV9
CASSPGLAGAGNNEQFF
TGTGCCAGCAGCCCCGGACTAGCGGGAGCGGGAAACAATGAGCAGTTCTTC
>TRBJ1-2|-|13|-|TRBV4-3
CASSQGGRRGYTF
TGCGCCAGCAGCCAAGGGGGGAGGAGAGGCTACACCTTC
>TRBJ2-1|-|14|TRBD2|TRBV19
CASKGTSFYNEQFF
TGTGCCAGTAAAGGGACTAGCTTCTACAATGAGCAGTTCTTC
>TRBJ2-3|once|16|TRBD2|TRBV20-1
CSASGGTSGSTDTQYF
TGCAGTGCTAGTGGCGGGACTAGCGGTAGCACAGATACGCAGTATTTT
>TRBJ2-3|-|15|-|TRBV7-9
CASSLHSSSTDTQYF
TGTGCCAGCAGCTTACACAGCTCTAGCACAGATACGCAGTATTTT
>TRBJ2-7|-|13|TRBD1|TRBV11-3
CASSRTGGHEQYF
TGTGCCAGCAGTAGAACAGGGGGCCACGAGCAGTACTTC
>TRBJ2-1|-|19|-|TRBV14
CASSQEGPLRRGLYNEQFF
TGTGCCAGCAGCCAAGAAGGTCCGCTCCGGAGGGGGCTCTACAATGAGCAGTTCTTC
>TRBJ1-5|-|14|-|TRBV30
CAWSVYASNQPQHF
TGTGCCTGGAGTGTGTATGCGAGCAATCAGCCCCAGCATTTT
>TRBJ1-2|-|15|-|TRBV5-4
CASSPGTTLNYGYTF
TGTGCCAGCAGCCCCGGAACTACTTTAAACTATGGCTACACCTTC
>TRBJ1-2|-|15|TRBD1|TRBV7-6
CASSLGTGAGYGYTF
TGTGCCAGCAGCTTGGGGACAGGGGCCGGCTATGGCTACACCTTC
>TRBJ2-5|-|13|-|TRBV2
CASRTGFGETQYF
TGTGCCAGCAGGACAGGTTTCGGGGAGACCCAGTACTTC
>TRBJ2-1|-|17|-|TRBV4-2
CASSQVGSSATYNEQFF
TGTGCCAGCAGCCAAGTAGGGTCTAGCGCGACCTACAATGAGCAGTTCTTC
>TRBJ2-7|-|17|TRBD2|TRBV28
CASSPGGAGLFVGEQYF
TGTGCCAGCAGTCCCGGGGGAGCGGGATTATTCGTGGGCGAGCAGTACTTC
>TRBJ1-3|-|20|-|TRBV4-3
CASSQDWGPGSGPSGNTIYF
TGCGCCAGCAGCCAAGATTGGGGTCCTGGAAGCGGTCCTTCTGGAAACACCATATATTTT
>TRBJ2-3|-|14|-|TRBV28
CASSLAGGTDTQYF
TGTGCCAGCAGTTTGGCAGGTGGCACAGATACGCAGTATTTT
>TRBJ1-1|-|13|TRBD1|TRBV6-5
CASRDREGTEAFF
TGTGCCAGCAGGGACAGGGAGGGAACTGAAGCTTTCTTT
>TRBJ1-6|-|14|-|TRBV19
CASTRAAYNSPLHF
TGTGCCAGTACCCGCGCCGCGTATAATTCACCCCTCCACTTT
>TRBJ1-2|-|15|-|TRBV5-4
CASSSQGLANYGYTF
TGTGCCAGCAGTTCACAGGGCTTAGCTAACTATGGCTACACCTTC
>TRBJ2-5|-|16|TRBD2|TRBV6-5
CASSYLTSGYQETQYF
TGTGCCAGCAGTTACTTGACTAGCGGGTACCAAGAGACCCAGTACTTC
>TRBJ1-6|-|14|-|TRBV6-1
CASSEAAVPSPLHF
TGTGCCAGCAGTGAAGCGGCAGTTCCCTCACCCCTCCACTTT
>TRBJ2-5|-|16|-|TRBV7-9
CASSQREGQLQETQYF
TGTGCCAGCAGCCAAAGAGAGGGACAACTCCAAGAGACCCAGTACTTC
>TRBJ2-1|once|14|TRBD2|TRBV6-5
CASIRLAGLNEQFF
TGTGCCAGCATCCGACTAGCGGGTCTCAATGAGCAGTTCTTC
>TRBJ1-2|many|12|-|TRBV21-1
CASSKAGGGYTF
TGTGCCAGCAGCAAAGCAGGGGGCGGCTACACCTTC
>TRBJ2-7|-|17|-|TRBV4-3
CASSQDRVGTPPYEQYF
TGCGCCAGCAGCCAAGATCGTGTGGGGACACCGCCCTACGAGCAGTACTTC
>TRBJ1-2|-|12|-|TRBV6-4
CASSDRGGGYTF
TGTGCCAGCAGTGACAGGGGAGGTGGCTACACCTTC
>TRBJ2-3|-|15|TRBD2|TRBV6-4
CASSSGTSGTDTQYF
TGTGCCAGCAGTAGCGGGACTAGCGGTACAGATACGCAGTATTTT
>TRBJ2-5|-|14|TRBD2|TRBV29-1
CSVEYGGGSGTQYF
TGCAGCGTTGAATACGGGGGGGGCAGCGGGACCCAGTACTTC
>TRBJ1-5|-|15|TRBD1|TRBV27
CASSSDRGSNQPQHF
TGTGCCAGCAGTTCCGACAGGGGAAGCAATCAGCCCCAGCATTTT
>TRBJ2-7|many|17|-|TRBV30
CAWSKAGRLVMIYEQYF
TGTGCCTGGAGTAAGGCCGGCCGGCTAGTGATGATCTACGAGCAGTACTTC
>TRBJ2-3|once|16|-|TRBV9
CASSVDAGRSTDTQYF
TGTGCCAGCAGCGTAGATGCGGGGCGAAGCACAGATACGCAGTATTTT
>TRBJ1-5|-|13|-|TRBV30
CAWTDSPNQPQHF
TGTGCCTGGACGGACAGCCCTAATCAGCCCCAGCATTTT
>TRBJ2-5|once|13|TRBD1|TRBV5-4
CASSLTGWETQYF
TGTGCCAGCAGCCTGACAGGGTGGGAGACCCAGTACTTC